The 4 T cell receptor beta chains in this list originate from one sample, sequenced in a study of blood T cell repertoires in COVID-19. The protocol was immunoSEQ multiplex PCR, while the TCRdb copy is restricted to in-frame clones and leaves out a portion. The sample has about 64,000 clones, approximately 91% seen once. Sequencing was performed on peripheral blood. These receptors were collected from a man aged 70-80 years with acute or convalescent COVID-19.

This clone appeared a single time. The rearrangement links TRBV27 to TRBJ2-7; 8 bases match TRBD2. With 8 bases clipped from V and 3 bases from J, the junction kept 21 bases outside the gene matches. CDR1 is MNHEY, CDR2 SMNVEV, per germline (reference sequence). The CDR3 is 18 amino acids. CDR3 DNA sequence: TGTGCCAGCCCTTACCAGCGGGGGCCACGGACTTCTAGCTACGAGCAGTACTTC. It codes for CASPYQRGPRTSSYEQYF.

V and J are TRBV28 and TRBJ2-5; 7 bases map to TRBD2. The CDR3 length is 16 residues. Trimming removed 5 bases from V and 5 bases from J; junction bases left unmatched: 14. Looked up from germline, CDR1 is MDHEN and CDR2 is SYDVKM. CDR3 DNA sequence: TGTGCCAGCAGTCTTTATCGTACGGGGGGAGGGGAGACCCAGTACTTC. This translates into CASSLYRTGGGETQYF.

The chain couples TRBV4-2 to TRBJ1-4; D is undetermined. The CDR3 is 16 amino acids. Germline V lookup: CDR1 LGHNA, CDR2 YNFKEQ. V lost 2 bases, J lost 4 bases, and 14 bases lay in between. The CDR3 is CASSQPRREGNEKLFF. CDR3 coding DNA: TGTGCCAGCAGCCAACCCCGAAGGGAGGGTAATGAAAAACTGTTTTTT.

This chain joins TRBV5-1 and TRBJ2-1; 7 bases match TRBD1. CDR1 and CDR2 from the germline V gene are SGHRS and YFSETQ. CDR3 length: 15 residues. V lost 0 bases and J lost 3; bases outside the gene matches: 3. The CDR3 bases are TGCGCCAGCAGCTTGGCCGGGACAGTCTACAATGAGCAGTTCTTC. This sequence encodes CASSLAGTVYNEQFF.